These 21 T cell receptor beta chains were all obtained from the same sample, sequenced in a study of T cells in Graves' hyperthyroidism and ophthalmopathy. RNA transcripts provided the source from which TCR beta CDR3 regions were amplified. HTBI primers were used for first-round RT-PCR of the TCR CDR3. Each CDR3 protein gets one entry after TCRdb re-called the multiplex PCR reads with MiXCR. Among more than 500,000 distinct CDR3 sequences listed, about 45% were seen once. The material sequenced was peripheral blood or thyroid tissue (not recorded which). The receptors come from an adult woman with Graves' disease, either hyperthyroidism or ophthalmopathy (not recorded which).

The V call is TRBV9, the J call TRBJ1-1; possibly TRBD1 for D (5 bases). Germline CDR1 SGDLS, CDR2 YYNGEE. Between the trimmed V and J ends, which lost 2 bases and 5 bases, there was a span of 10 bases. CDR3 size: 13 residues. CDR3 nucleotides: TGTGCCAGCAGCGTCGGGGCCCAAACTGAAGCTTTCTTT. Translation: CASSVGAQTEAFF.

CDR3 loop: CATSVEGGSTGANVLTF. The CDR3, as DNA: TGTGCCACCAGTGTGGAAGGGGGTTCTACTGGGGCCAACGTCCTGACTTTC. The V and J genes are TRBV24-1 and TRBJ2-6; weak D call: TRBD1 (6 bases). With 5 bases removed from V and 2 bases from J, the gap between germline ends came to 15 bases. This CDR3 comprises 17 residues. Germline CDR1 and CDR2: KGHDR and SFDVKD.

The rearrangement joins TRBV20-1 to TRBJ1-6, with D uncertain. From germline, CDR1 is DFQATT and CDR2 SNEGSKA (reference sequence). Trimming removed 4 bases at V and 0 bases at J, with 16 bases between. The CDR3 has 17 residues. CDR3 in amino acids: CSATKSDLNSYNSPLHF. The CDR3 DNA follows: TGCAGTGCTACAAAATCGGACCTAAACTCCTATAATTCACCCCTCCACTTT.

This clonotype was detected ten times or more. V is TRBV19 and J is TRBJ2-2, with D perhaps matching TRBD2 (6 bases). This CDR3 is built from 15 residues. The V and J ends lost 5 bases and 0 bases respectively, with 10 bases between them. Germline V lookup: CDR1 LNHDA, CDR2 SQIVND (reference sequence). The CDR3 coding sequence is TGTGCCAGTAGTTCCGGGACTTCGAACACCGGGGAGCTGTTTTTT. It specifies CASSSGTSNTGELFF. The full variable domain, its missing parts supplied by reference TRBV19 and TRBJ2-2, is DGGITQSPKYLFRKEGQNVTLSCEQNLNHDAMYWYRQDPGQGLRLIYYSQIVNDFQKGDIAEGYSVSREKKESFPLTVTSAQKNPTAFYLCASSSGTSNTGELFFGEGSRLTVL.

This rearrangement joins TRBV7-2 to TRBJ1-2; D is unresolved. This CDR3 spans 16 amino acids. Trimming pared 1 base from V and 4 bases from J, leaving 16 bases between. Germline V gene sequence: CDR1 SGHTA, CDR2 FQGNSA. The CDR3 spells CASSLVRPNLLYGYTF. In nucleotides, the CDR3 is TGTGCCAGCAGCTTAGTCCGCCCTAACCTTCTCTATGGCTACACCTTC.

J is TRBJ1-1 and V is TRBV11-2; D uncertain. V lost 1 base, J lost 5 bases, and 14 bases lay in between. This CDR3 spans 15 amino acids. Germline V gene data show CDR1 as SGHAT and CDR2 as FQNNGV. In nucleotides, the CDR3 is TGTGCCAGCAGCTTAGTTGAGAAGATAAGGACTGAAGCTTTCTTT. Protein sequence: CASSLVEKIRTEAFF.

This clonotype has just a few counts. This rearrangement joins TRBV4-2 to TRBJ1-6; no firm D call. The CDR3 covers 13 residues. Per the germline V gene, CDR1 is LGHNA and CDR2 is YNFKEQ. The V end was cut by 3 bases, the J end by 10 bases, with 10 bases between. Here the CDR3 reads CASSQAPASPLHF. The CDR3 DNA sequence: TGTGCCAGCAGCCAGGCCCCGGCGTCACCCCTCCACTTT.

The J gene is TRBJ1-2, the V gene TRBV7-9; 8 nucleotides match TRBD1. This CDR3 has 15 residues. Germline CDR1 SEHNR, CDR2 FQNEAQ (reference sequence). V lost 5 bases and J lost 8; bases outside the gene matches: 13. CDR3 sequence (DNA): TGTGCCAGCAGCCCAAATCGGCAGGGGGCGCAGGGCTACACCTTC. It encodes CASSPNRQGAQGYTF.

The chain joins TRBV3-1 to TRBJ1-2, with TRBD1 as a possible D gene (5 bases). CDR1 is LGHDT, CDR2 YNNKEL, per germline (reference sequence). This CDR3 contains 14 residues. Trimming took 4 bases from V and 3 from J, leaving 12 bases between them. CDR3 sequence: CASSLTGTDYGYTF. The CDR3 DNA reads as TGTGCCAGCAGCCTGACCGGGACCGACTATGGCTACACCTTC.

The CDR3 here is CSVEDPTSGSSETQYF. CDR3 DNA sequence: TGCAGCGTTGAAGACCCAACTAGCGGGAGCTCCGAGACCCAGTACTTC. The V and J genes are TRBV29-1 and TRBJ2-5, with TRBD2 identical over 11 bases. The germline V gene has CDR1 SQVTM and CDR2 ANQGSEA. After removal of 0 bases from V and 5 bases from J, the junction contained 8 bases not matched to a gene. The CDR3 length is 16 residues.

This clonotype was seen at least ten times. The chain's CDR3 is CASSYTGTPSYNEQFF. The CDR3 DNA reads TGTGCCAGCAGCTATACCGGGACTCCCTCCTACAATGAGCAGTTCTTC. This chain joins TRBV4-2 and TRBJ2-1, with D possibly being TRBD2 (6 bases). Germline CDR1 and CDR2: LGHNA and YNFKEQ. CDR3 length: 16 amino acids. V was shortened by 5 bases and J by 0 bases, with 14 bases between the two germline ends.

The chain is built from TRBV5-1 and TRBJ1-2; D not resolved. The CDR3 has 15 amino acids. V dropped 4 bases and J dropped 2 bases, with 15 bases sitting between them. Germline V gene sequence: CDR1 SGHRS, CDR2 YFSETQ. The CDR3 loop reads CASSPGERGNYGYTF. The CDR3 nucleotides read TGCGCCAGCAGCCCCGGGGAGCGGGGAAACTATGGCTACACCTTC.

In this sample, this clonotype turned up many times. The chain carries TRBV20-1 and TRBJ1-5, with 11 bases matching TRBD1. CDR1 and CDR2 (germline): DFQATT, SNEGSKA (reference sequence). The V segment lost 3 bases and the J segment 7 bases; nucleotides outside the gene matches: 8. The CDR3 sequence is 15 residues long. The chain's CDR3 is CSARRRTGGEQPQHF. The CDR3 nucleotides read TGCAGTGCTAGGCGCCGGACAGGGGGCGAACAGCCCCAGCATTTT.

This sequence joins TRBV20-1 and TRBJ2-5; tentatively, D is TRBD2 (6 bases). The CDR3 length is 14 residues. Looked up from germline, CDR1 is DFQATT and CDR2 is SNEGSKA (reference sequence). V was cut by 2 bases and J by 3 bases, with 13 bases left in between. CDR3 nucleotide sequence: TGCAGTGCTAGAAAGGGACTCCGTGAAGAGACCCAGTACTTC. Protein product: CSARKGLREETQYF.

This clonotype was observed many times. The chain couples TRBV3-1 to TRBJ2-5; tentatively, D is TRBD2 (6 bases). V lost 4 bases, J lost 5 bases, and 17 bases lay in between. Germline V gene data show CDR1 as LGHDT and CDR2 as YNNKEL (reference sequence). The CDR3 is 15 residues long. The CDR3 nucleotides read TGTGCCAGCAGCCCCCCGCGAGCGGAGGGGGAGACCCAGTACTTC. This encodes CASSPPRAEGETQYF.

Ten or more counts support this clonotype. The chain combines TRBV19 with TRBJ1-5; weak D call: TRBD1 (5 bases). The V and J ends lost 3 bases and 0 bases respectively, with 12 bases between them. CDR3 size: 16 residues. The germline CDR1 and CDR2 sequences are LNHDA and SQIVND (reference sequence). In DNA form, the CDR3 reads TGTGCCAGTAGTATGTGGGAGACAGATAGCAATCAGCCCCAGCATTTT. Translating it yields CASSMWETDSNQPQHF. Based on the CDR3 plus reference TRBV19 and TRBJ1-5, the full variable domain is DGGITQSPKYLFRKEGQNVTLSCEQNLNHDAMYWYRQDPGQGLRLIYYSQIVNDFQKGDIAEGYSVSREKKESFPLTVTSAQKNPTAFYLCASSMWETDSNQPQHFGDGTRLSIL.

CDR3 amino acids: CASRQQGRGYTF. The CDR3 DNA sequence: TGTGCCAGCAGACAACAAGGGAGGGGCTACACCTTC. The genes are TRBV2 and TRBJ1-2, with D hard to call. The CDR3 spans 12 residues. The V end lost 6 bases, the J end lost 8 bases, and 13 bases lay between the germline ends. CDR1 is SNHLY and CDR2 is FYNNEI in the germline V gene. Full variable domain (remainder filled in from reference TRBV2 and TRBJ1-2): EPEVTQTPSHQVTQMGQEVILRCVPISNHLYFYWYRQILGQKVEFLVSFYNNEISEKSEIFDDQFSVERPDGSNFTLKIRSTKLEDSAMYFCASRQQGRGYTFGSGTRLTVV.

The chain is built from TRBV19 and TRBJ1-2, with D uncertain. Germline V gene lookup returns CDR1 LNHDA and CDR2 SQIVND (reference sequence). The CDR3 length is 13 residues. V was cut by 5 bases and J by 3 bases, with 10 bases left in between. The CDR3 is CASSPGLYYGYTF. For the CDR3, the DNA is TGTGCCAGTAGTCCCGGACTGTACTATGGCTACACCTTC.

The chain joins TRBV5-5 to TRBJ2-5; 7 bases map to TRBD1. From germline, CDR1 is SGHKS and CDR2 YYEKEE (reference sequence). V trimming: 0 bases; J trimming: 2 bases; junction bases outside the gene matches: 10. The CDR3 is 17 amino acids. Here the CDR3 DNA reads TGTGCCAGCAGCTTGGGGGTTGGGACAGCTAAACAAGAGACCCAGTACTTC. It codes for CASSLGVGTAKQETQYF.

This clonotype was observed a few times. The chain joins TRBV7-6 to TRBJ2-7; 7 bases are shared with TRBD2. Germline V gene sequence: CDR1 SGHVS, CDR2 FNYEAQ. V was pared by 0 bases and J by 3 bases, with 8 bases of the junction left unmatched. The CDR3 runs to 16 residues. CDR3 DNA sequence: TGTGCCAGCAGCTTAGCGCGGGGCGGGAGCGGCTACGAGCAGTACTTC. Translated, it gives CASSLARGGSGYEQYF.

The chain joins TRBV7-8 to TRBJ2-5; D not resolved. Germline CDR1 reads SGHVS; CDR2 reads FQNEAQ. The CDR3 covers 14 residues. The V end was cut by 5 bases, the J end by 2 bases, with 12 bases between. CDR3 coding DNA: TGTGCCAGCAGCCCCGCCGATCAGCAAGAGACCCAGTACTTC. The encoded protein is CASSPADQQETQYF.